The 2 T cell receptor beta chains given below trace back to one sample, sequenced in a study of a mutant IDH1 vaccine in newly diagnosed glioma. The time point was: week 47, end of study. Vaccination used 300 ug of mutant IDH1 20-mer peptide per dose, with topical imiquimod. Data came from immunoSEQ multiplex PCR; TCRdb stores just in-frame clones and leaves some out. Of over 80,000 clones in the sample, around four fifths are singletons; the top ten hold more than 5%. Their target antigens are unknown. The sequenced sample was PBMCs, obtained from a glioma patient whose treatment included an IDH1 peptide vaccine. Every receptor here comes from a man between 35 and 55 years old with glioma.

The chain recombines TRBV7-2 with TRBJ2-1, with no clear D. CDR3 length equals 14 residues. Germline loops: CDR1 SGHTA, CDR2 FQGNSA. The V gene lost 1 base and the J gene lost 2 bases, with 6 bases spanning the gap. CDR3 coding DNA: TGTGCCAGCAGCTTAGTCCCAGCCTACAATGAGCAGTTCTTC. Its protein product is CASSLVPAYNEQFF. Looking up the rest from reference TRBV7-2 and TRBJ2-1 gives the full variable domain: GAGVSQSPSNKVTEKGKDVELRCDPISGHTALYWYRQSLGQGLEFLIYFQGNSAPDKSGLPSDRFSAERTGGSVSTLTIQRTQQEDSAVYLCASSLVPAYNEQFFGPGTRLTVL.

J is TRBJ2-3 and V is TRBV19; TRBD2 matches at 7 bases. The J segment lost 5 bases and the V segment lost 7 bases, leaving 12 bases of the junction unmatched. Per the germline V gene, CDR1 is LNHDA and CDR2 is SQIVND (reference sequence). The length of the CDR3 is 15 residues. CDR3 sequence reads: CASTAAAGVKDTQYF. CDR3 sequence (DNA): TGTGCCAGTACCGCGGCGGCGGGAGTAAAAGATACGCAGTATTTT.